Below are 13 T cell receptor beta chains sequenced from a single sample in a study of control samples from healthy donors and cancer patients. This table comes from immunoSEQ multiplex PCR, and its TCRdb copy is limited to in-frame clones, with some not included. The sample lists about 76,000 clones, roughly 90% occurring once. The sample taken for sequencing was PBMCs. The source is a woman in her fifties or sixties with colorectal cancer.

This chain links TRBV7-9 with TRBJ2-5, with a tentative D call TRBD1 (6 bases). Germline V gene data show CDR1 as SEHNR and CDR2 as FQNEAQ (reference sequence). This CDR3 has 14 amino acids. V lost 4 bases and J lost 5, with 14 bases in between. This CDR3 reads CASSSQGSRETQYF. CDR3 sequence (DNA): TGTGCCAGCAGCTCCCAGGGGAGTCGGGAGACCCAGTACTTC.

This sequence joins TRBV7-2 and TRBJ1-3; maybe TRBD1 (5 bases). In germline, CDR1 is SGHTA, CDR2 FQGNSA. The CDR3 covers 14 residues. V dropped 5 bases and J dropped 1 base, with 9 bases sitting between them. CDR3 loop: CASSPSGSGNTIYF. CDR3 DNA sequence: TGTGCCAGCAGCCCTTCAGGGTCTGGAAACACCATATATTTT.

This sequence joins TRBV5-6 and TRBJ2-1; D not certain. Germline lookup yields CDR1 SGHDT and CDR2 YYEEEE. This CDR3 contains 14 residues. Trimming pared 4 bases from V and 4 bases from J, leaving 12 bases between. Here the CDR3 DNA reads TGTGCCAGCAGCGGAACCCGGGCTTACAATGAGCAGTTCTTC. Translation gives CASSGTRAYNEQFF. Using reference TRBV5-6 and TRBJ2-1 for the parts outside the CDR3, the full variable domain is DAGVTQSPTHLIKTRGQQVTLRCSPKSGHDTVSWYQQALGQGPQFIFQYYEEEERQRGNFPDRFSGHQFPNYSSELNVNALLLGDSALYLCASSGTRAYNEQFFGPGTRLTVL.

The V and J genes are TRBV5-6 and TRBJ2-3; D not certain. This CDR3 comprises 14 residues. Between the trimmed V and J ends, which lost 2 bases and 6 bases, there was a span of 13 bases. From germline, CDR1 is SGHDT and CDR2 YYEEEE. The CDR3 DNA follows: TGTGCCAGCAGCTTTCCGGCGGCGAGGGATACGCAGTATTTT. Residues: CASSFPAARDTQYF.

This sequence joins TRBV19 and TRBJ1-1; no clear D. The CDR3 runs 16 residues. Germline V gene data show CDR1 as LNHDA and CDR2 as SQIVND (reference sequence). Trimming took off 5 bases at V and 1 base at J, with 17 bases between the two ends. CDR3 in amino acids: CASSLGEEGGNTEAFF. CDR3 DNA: TGTGCCAGTAGTTTAGGTGAGGAGGGAGGGAACACTGAAGCTTTCTTT. The complete variable domain, with remaining parts taken from reference TRBV19 and TRBJ1-1, reads DGGITQSPKYLFRKEGQNVTLSCEQNLNHDAMYWYRQDPGQGLRLIYYSQIVNDFQKGDIAEGYSVSREKKESFPLTVTSAQKNPTAFYLCASSLGEEGGNTEAFFGQGTRLTVV.

The gene calls are TRBV5-8 and TRBJ2-2, with 10 bases lining up with TRBD1. Germline loops: CDR1 SGHTS, CDR2 YDEGEE. CDR3 length: 15 residues. The V segment lost 1 base and the J segment 7 bases; nucleotides outside the gene matches: 4. CDR3 DNA sequence: TGTGCCAGCAGCTTGATGACAGGGGGCTACGGGGAGCTGTTTTTT. Protein sequence: CASSLMTGGYGELFF.

This sequence joins TRBV5-1 and TRBJ1-1; no clear D gene. The CDR3 is 14 residues long. Germline lookup yields CDR1 SGHRS and CDR2 YFSETQ. V lost 2 bases and J 1 base, leaving 9 bases between the germline ends. The chain's CDR3 is CASSFGRKNTEAFF. As DNA, the CDR3 is TGCGCCAGCAGCTTCGGCAGAAAGAACACTGAAGCTTTCTTT.

This chain joins TRBV5-1 and TRBJ2-2, with D maybe TRBD1 (6 bases). Germline V lookup: CDR1 SGHRS, CDR2 YFSETQ. The CDR3 runs to 15 residues. V was clipped by 0 bases and J by 2 bases, with 8 bases between them. The CDR3 region is CASSLEGVNTGELFF. The CDR3, as DNA: TGCGCCAGCAGCTTGGAGGGGGTAAACACCGGGGAGCTGTTTTTT. Full variable domain (missing parts from reference TRBV5-1 and TRBJ2-2): KAGVTQTPRYLIKTRGQQVTLSCSPISGHRSVSWYQQTPGQGLQFLFEYFSETQRNKGNFPGRFSGRQFSNSRSEMNVSTLELGDSALYLCASSLEGVNTGELFFGEGSRLTVL.

J is TRBJ1-1 and V is TRBV20-1, with 7 bases lining up with TRBD1. The CDR3 runs 14 residues. The J segment lost 2 bases and the V segment lost 3 bases, leaving 6 bases of the junction unmatched. Germline CDR1 DFQATT, CDR2 SNEGSKA (reference sequence). This chain's CDR3 is CSASSGTANTEAFF. Here the CDR3 DNA reads TGCAGTGCTAGTTCCGGGACAGCAAACACTGAAGCTTTCTTT.

The V call is TRBV7-2, the J call TRBJ2-4; the D gene could be TRBD1 or TRBD2 (6 bases each). Trimming left V 0 bases short and J 6 bases short, with 15 bases between. The germline V gene has CDR1 SGHTA and CDR2 FQGNSA. The CDR3 consists of 16 residues. The DNA of the CDR3 is TGTGCCAGCAGCTTAGCGGGGGGCCCATTTGGAAACATTCAGTACTTC. It is translated as CASSLAGGPFGNIQYF.

The chain combines TRBV3-1 (or the pseudogene TRBV3-2) with TRBJ1-2; 10 bases agree with TRBD1. The V gene's germline CDR1 is LGHDT and CDR2 YNNKEL (reference sequence). The CDR3 extends over 12 amino acids. J was trimmed by 6 bases and V by 10 bases; bases with no gene match: 5. In nucleotides, the CDR3 is TGTGCCACGGAGGGGACAGGGGATGGCTACACCTTC. It translates to CATEGTGDGYTF.

V is TRBV7-9 and J is TRBJ1-5, with 10 bases identical to TRBD1. From germline, CDR1 is SEHNR and CDR2 FQNEAQ (reference sequence). There are 13 residues in the CDR3. Losses at the gene ends were 6 bases for V and 5 bases for J; bases not matched to a gene: 1. The CDR3: CASSGTGDQPQHF. The CDR3 DNA reads TGTGCCAGCAGTGGGACAGGGGATCAGCCCCAGCATTTT.

This clone was recorded a few times. This chain uses TRBV2 with TRBJ1-6, with 7 positions matching TRBD1. The length of the CDR3 is 15 residues. Germline CDR1 reads SNHLY; CDR2 reads FYNNEI. V gave up 7 bases and J gave up 10 bases; unmatched junction bases: 13. In DNA form, the CDR3 reads TGTGCCAGCAACATAATCCCGACAGGGTACTCACCCCTCCACTTT. Protein: CASNIIPTGYSPLHF.